This T cell receptor (beta chain) came from a study of blood T cells in healthy people across ages. Notes on the study in general: While age rose, TCR beta diversity per million T cells dropped in a roughly linear way. Higher naive T cell percentage went strongly together with higher TCR beta diversity. There were more naive CD4+ cells and higher diversity in long-lived donors than in aged donors.

In this sample, this clonotype turned up a few times. Its cognate antigen is unknown. The CDR3 has 15 amino acids. Between the trimmed V and J ends, which lost 4 bases and 3 bases, there was a span of 13 bases. A J-beta primer mix and a sample-barcoded 5' primer were used in a second PCR of about 7 to 12 cycles. TCRdb ran MiXCR on the 5' RACE reads and lists one entry per CDR3 protein. This sample has roughly 830,000 distinct CDR3 sequences, with 60% to 80% found just once. Sample: blood. The chain combines TRBV12-3 or TRBV12-4 with TRBJ1-5; weak D call: TRBD1 (5 bases). The TCR originated in a man aged 30-40 years in good health. CDR3 nucleotides: TGTGCCAGCAGTTCCCTGGAAGGGACCAATCAGCCCCAGCATTTT. Its protein is CASSSLEGTNQPQHF.